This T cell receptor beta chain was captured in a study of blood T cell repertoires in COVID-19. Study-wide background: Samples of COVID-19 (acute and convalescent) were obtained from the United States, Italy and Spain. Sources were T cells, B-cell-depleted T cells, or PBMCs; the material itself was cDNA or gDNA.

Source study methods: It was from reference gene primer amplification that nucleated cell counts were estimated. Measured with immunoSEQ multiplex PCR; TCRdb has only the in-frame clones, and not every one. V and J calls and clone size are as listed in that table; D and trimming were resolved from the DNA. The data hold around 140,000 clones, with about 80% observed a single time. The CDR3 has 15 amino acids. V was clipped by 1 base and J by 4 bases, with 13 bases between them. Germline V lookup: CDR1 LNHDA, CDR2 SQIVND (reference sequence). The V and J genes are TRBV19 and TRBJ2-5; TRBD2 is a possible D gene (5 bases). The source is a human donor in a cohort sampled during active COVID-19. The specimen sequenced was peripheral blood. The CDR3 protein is CASSIGNSARETQYF. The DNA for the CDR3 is TGTGCCAGTAGTATAGGTAATAGCGCCAGAGAGACCCAGTACTTC.